Listed below are T cell receptor beta chains from one sample, sequenced in a study of cytomegalovirus exposure and HLA in healthy donors. TCRdb's copy holds only in-frame clones and misses some; the assay was immunoSEQ multiplex PCR. The sample has 160,000 or so clones, roughly 85% seen once. Sequencing was carried out using PBMCs. These receptors were collected from a woman in her thirties or forties in good health and CMV-seronegative. Each CDR3 is given with its conserved first and last residue. The D gene is left open where the match is weak. Not every row has a clone size; where given, it reads once, few, many or a size class.

CDR3: CASSNPGQGYNEQFF; DNA: TGTGCCAGCAGCAACCCGGGACAGGGGTACAATGAGCAGTTCTTC; D: TRBD1; size: .; V: TRBV5-5; J: TRBJ2-1
CDR3: CASSPSERTSGMDTQYF; DNA: TGCGCCAGCAGCCCGTCTGAAAGGACTAGCGGGATGGATACGCAGTATTTT; D: TRBD2; size: .; V: TRBV4-3; J: TRBJ2-3
CDR3: CASSWGLARMYEQYF; DNA: TGCGCCAGCAGCTGGGGCCTAGCGCGGATGTACGAGCAGTACTTC; D: .; size: .; V: TRBV5-1; J: TRBJ2-7
CDR3: CSSSSKTEYEQYF; DNA: TGTTCCAGCAGCTCTAAGACAGAATACGAGCAGTACTTC; D: .; size: .; V: TRBV7-9; J: TRBJ2-7
CDR3: CASSTGQGARNTEAFF; DNA: TGTGCCAGCAGCACAGGACAGGGGGCGCGGAACACTGAAGCTTTCTTT; D: TRBD1; size: .; V: TRBV9; J: TRBJ1-1
CDR3: CASSILRQGGLSGELFF; DNA: TGTGCCAGCAGTATACTTAGACAGGGGGGTTTGTCCGGGGAGCTGTTTTTT; D: TRBD1; size: .; V: TRBV27; J: TRBJ2-2
CDR3: CASSLEAGGADTQYF; DNA: TGTGCCAGCAGCTTAGAAGCGGGGGGGGCGGATACGCAGTATTTT; D: TRBD2; size: .; V: TRBV7-2; J: TRBJ2-3
CDR3: CASLGASNEQFF; DNA: TGCGCCAGCCTAGGGGCGAGCAATGAGCAGTTCTTC; D: .; size: .; V: TRBV10-2; J: TRBJ2-1
CDR3: CASSFIGTRGNPAAEAFF; DNA: TGCGCCAGCAGCTTCATTGGAACCAGGGGGAACCCCGCCGCTGAAGCTTTCTTT; D: TRBD1; size: .; V: TRBV5-1; J: TRBJ1-1
CDR3: CASSLDLTTGSKPQHF; DNA: TGTGCCAGCAGCTTAGACCTCACAACAGGATCCAAGCCCCAGCATTTT; D: .; size: .; V: TRBV11-2; J: TRBJ1-5
CDR3: CASSSLIGQGAGAEAFF; DNA: TGTGCCAGCAGCTCCTTAATCGGACAGGGGGCTGGCGCTGAAGCTTTCTTT; D: TRBD1; size: .; V: TRBV11-3; J: TRBJ1-1
CDR3: CAWSVYGQGVGSQYF; DNA: TGTGCCTGGAGTGTATATGGACAGGGAGTAGGTTCCCAGTACTTC; D: TRBD1; size: .; V: TRBV30; J: TRBJ2-5
CDR3: CASSSDRGGDTQYF; DNA: TGCGCCAGCAGCTCGGACAGGGGGGGAGATACGCAGTATTTT; D: TRBD1; size: .; V: TRBV5-1; J: TRBJ2-3
CDR3: CASSVSTGGTEAFF; DNA: TGTGCCAGCAGCGTTTCGACAGGGGGCACTGAAGCTTTCTTT; D: TRBD1; size: .; V: TRBV9; J: TRBJ1-1
CDR3: CSVLGQGDYGYTF; DNA: TGCAGCGTTCTCGGACAGGGTGACTATGGCTACACCTTC; D: TRBD1; size: .; V: TRBV29-1; J: TRBJ1-2
CDR3: CASSANRVPFF; DNA: TGTGCCAGCAGTGCCAACAGGGTCCCGTTCTTC; D: .; size: .; V: TRBV6-6; J: TRBJ2-1
CDR3: CASSTSGTSGRARTDTQYF; DNA: TGTGCCAGCAGTACCTCCGGGACTAGCGGGAGGGCACGCACAGATACGCAGTATTTT; D: TRBD2; size: .; V: TRBV6-4; J: TRBJ2-3
CDR3: CASSLGAGGYETQYF; DNA: TGTGCCAGCAGCTTAGGTGCAGGGGGGTACGAGACCCAGTACTTC; D: .; size: few; V: TRBV7-2; J: TRBJ2-5
CDR3: CASSPSPGQNYGYTF; DNA: TGTGCCAGCAGCCCGAGCCCTGGACAGAACTATGGCTACACCTTC; D: .; size: .; V: TRBV9; J: TRBJ1-2
CDR3: CASSLGGPSSYNEQFF; DNA: TGCGCCAGCAGCTTGGGCGGGCCGAGCTCCTACAATGAGCAGTTCTTC; D: .; size: .; V: TRBV5-1; J: TRBJ2-1
CDR3: CASSITRLAGVLNEQFF; DNA: TGTGCCAGTAGTATTACCCGACTAGCGGGAGTTCTCAATGAGCAGTTCTTC; D: TRBD2; size: .; V: TRBV19; J: TRBJ2-1
CDR3: CASSLNMGSGSLYEQYF; DNA: TGTGCCAGCAGCTTAAATATGGGTAGCGGGAGCTTGTACGAGCAGTACTTC; D: TRBD2; size: .; V: TRBV11-1; J: TRBJ2-7
CDR3: CSVESRGTYNEQFF; DNA: TGCAGCGTTGAAAGCAGGGGGACCTACAATGAGCAGTTCTTC; D: TRBD1; size: once; V: TRBV29-1; J: TRBJ2-1
CDR3: CASSEVRGSNQPQHF; DNA: TGTGCCAGCAGTGAAGTCAGGGGTAGCAATCAGCCCCAGCATTTT; D: .; size: .; V: TRBV2; J: TRBJ1-5
CDR3: CASSLAGTGSSYNEQFF; DNA: TGTGCCAGCAGCTTAGCTGGGACAGGGAGCTCCTACAATGAGCAGTTCTTC; D: TRBD1; size: .; V: TRBV7-2; J: TRBJ2-1
CDR3: CASSSGQFNYGYTF; DNA: TGTGCCAGCAGCTCGGGACAGTTTAACTATGGCTACACCTTC; D: TRBD1; size: once; V: TRBV5-8; J: TRBJ1-2
CDR3: CASSQGGQSSGNTIYF; DNA: TGCGCCAGCAGCCAAGGGGGACAGAGCTCTGGAAACACCATATATTTT; D: TRBD1; size: few; V: TRBV4-1; J: TRBJ1-3
CDR3: CASSKLAGGTLNTDTQYF; DNA: TGTGCCAGTAGCAAACTAGCGGGAGGCACATTAAACACAGATACGCAGTATTTT; D: TRBD2; size: .; V: TRBV19; J: TRBJ2-3
CDR3: CASSYGTASSGNTIYF; DNA: TGTGCCAGCAGTTACGGGACTGCATCCTCTGGAAACACCATATATTTT; D: .; size: .; V: TRBV6-5; J: TRBJ1-3
CDR3: CASSVEGLEQYF; DNA: TGTGCCAGCAGCGTAGAGGGGCTCGAGCAGTACTTC; D: .; size: .; V: TRBV9; J: TRBJ2-7
CDR3: CASSPPRVNTGELFF; DNA: TGTGCCAGCAGCCCTCCCAGGGTGAACACCGGGGAGCTGTTTTTT; D: .; size: once; V: TRBV5-4; J: TRBJ2-2
CDR3: CASSSTRTGELFF; DNA: TGTGCTAGCAGCTCAACGAGGACCGGGGAGCTGTTTTTT; D: .; size: once; V: TRBV7-7; J: TRBJ2-2
CDR3: CASFRTGTGVTEAFF; DNA: TGTGCCAGCTTCAGGACCGGGACAGGGGTTACTGAAGCTTTCTTT; D: TRBD1; size: .; V: TRBV5-5; J: TRBJ1-1
CDR3: CASSPGGASYNEQFF; DNA: TGTGCCAGCAGCCCTGGCGGGGCCTCCTACAATGAGCAGTTCTTC; D: .; size: .; V: TRBV9; J: TRBJ2-1
CDR3: CASSESRVLYGYTF; DNA: TGTGCCAGCAGTGAATCCCGGGTTCTGTATGGCTACACCTTC; D: .; size: .; V: TRBV2; J: TRBJ1-2
CDR3: CASRRKTGLTEAFF; DNA: TGTGCCAGCAGGCGGAAGACAGGGCTCACTGAAGCTTTCTTT; D: TRBD1; size: once; V: TRBV5-4; J: TRBJ1-1
CDR3: CASSQIQGEKLFF; DNA: TGCGCCAGCAGCCAAATACAGGGTGAAAAACTGTTTTTT; D: .; size: few; V: TRBV4-3; J: TRBJ1-4
CDR3: CASSFGIQVTSEQYF; DNA: TGTGCCAGCAGTTTCGGTATTCAGGTTACAAGCGAGCAGTACTTC; D: .; size: .; V: TRBV7-9; J: TRBJ2-7
CDR3: CASSPRGGAGYTF; DNA: TGTGCCAGCAGCCCACGGGGAGGGGCAGGCTACACCTTC; D: .; size: .; V: TRBV5-4; J: TRBJ1-2
CDR3: CASSLGTRNNEQFF; DNA: TGTGCCAGCAGCTTAGGGACTAGAAACAATGAGCAGTTCTTC; D: TRBD2; size: .; V: TRBV7-2; J: TRBJ2-1
CDR3: CASGPLAQNYEQYF; DNA: TGTGCCAGCGGCCCCCTGGCCCAAAACTACGAGCAGTACTTC; D: .; size: .; V: TRBV6-6; J: TRBJ2-7
CDR3: CASSFGQGGLTGELFF; DNA: TGCGCCAGCAGCTTTGGACAGGGGGGTTTGACCGGGGAGCTGTTTTTT; D: TRBD1; size: .; V: TRBV5-1; J: TRBJ2-2
CDR3: CASSLGGEAYNEQFF; DNA: TGTGCCAGCAGCTTAGGCGGGGAGGCCTACAATGAGCAGTTCTTC; D: .; size: .; V: TRBV7-2; J: TRBJ2-1
CDR3: CASSVRGTVNTEAFF; DNA: TGTGCCAGCAGTGTCAGGGGGACTGTGAACACTGAAGCTTTCTTT; D: TRBD1; size: .; V: TRBV2; J: TRBJ1-1
CDR3: CASTSGSDRVGNSPLHF; DNA: TGTGCCAGCACCTCGGGTTCCGACAGGGTAGGAAATTCACCCCTCCACTTT; D: TRBD1; size: .; V: TRBV2; J: TRBJ1-6
CDR3: CASSLYRGGTEAFF; DNA: TGTGCCAGCAGCCTATACAGGGGGGGCACTGAAGCTTTCTTT; D: TRBD1; size: .; V: TRBV7-2; J: TRBJ1-1
CDR3: CASSLAGTGGQETQYF; DNA: TGTGCCAGCAGCTTGGCCGGGACAGGGGGACAAGAGACCCAGTACTTC; D: TRBD1; size: .; V: TRBV7-2; J: TRBJ2-5
CDR3: CASSEASSGGYQPQHF; DNA: TGTGCCAGCAGTGAAGCTTCATCAGGGGGCTATCAGCCCCAGCATTTT; D: TRBD1; size: .; V: TRBV6-1; J: TRBJ1-5
CDR3: CASSWPGQVNTEAFF; DNA: TGTGCCAGCAGCTGGCCGGGACAGGTTAACACTGAAGCTTTCTTT; D: TRBD1; size: .; V: TRBV5-8; J: TRBJ1-1
CDR3: CAWGGYSVLYGYTF; DNA: TGTGCCTGGGGGGGGTATTCCGTTCTCTATGGCTACACCTTC; D: .; size: once; V: TRBV30; J: TRBJ1-2
CDR3: CASSPKADTPYEQYF; DNA: TGCGCCAGCAGCCCCAAAGCCGATACCCCCTACGAGCAGTACTTC; D: .; size: .; V: TRBV5-1; J: TRBJ2-7
CDR3: CASSLVPGSSYNEQFF; DNA: TGCGCCAGCAGCTTGGTGCCCGGGAGTTCATACAATGAGCAGTTCTTC; D: .; size: .; V: TRBV5-1; J: TRBJ2-1
CDR3: CASSLLRGGYNEQFF; DNA: TGTGCCAGCAGCTTACTGCGGGGGGGCTACAATGAGCAGTTCTTC; D: TRBD2; size: .; V: TRBV11-3; J: TRBJ2-1
CDR3: CASSPASQNTEAFF; DNA: TGTGCCAGCTCACCGGCTTCTCAGAACACTGAAGCTTTCTTT; D: .; size: .; V: TRBV18; J: TRBJ1-1
CDR3: CASSIHRLDIQYF; DNA: TGTGCCAGTAGTATCCACCGTCTAGACATTCAGTACTTC; D: .; size: .; V: TRBV19; J: TRBJ2-4
CDR3: CATSRQQDTDTQYF; DNA: TGTGCCACCAGCAGGCAACAGGACACAGATACGCAGTATTTT; D: .; size: .; V: TRBV15; J: TRBJ2-3
CDR3: CASSPRGTGPQETQYF; DNA: TGTGCCAGCAGTCCCCGGGGGACAGGGCCCCAAGAGACCCAGTACTTC; D: TRBD1; size: .; V: TRBV5-4; J: TRBJ2-5